Listed here are 9 T cell receptor beta chains from one sample, sequenced in a study of regulatory dendritic cells for organ transplantation. Sorted subsets were CFSE-labeled and cultured approximately 5 days with allogeneic dendritic cells. Antigen specificity for these receptors is unknown. Some clones are missing from TCRdb's copy, which holds only in-frame ones; the method was immunoSEQ multiplex PCR. The sample gives about 20,000 clones, around 85% of which show up once; nearly 0.7% is in the top ten. Specimen: naive CD4+ T cells from blood cultured with regulatory dendritic cells. Noted subset: CD45RA+ naive T cells. The receptors stem from a human donor in good health.

This chain links TRBV7-3 with TRBJ2-7; maybe TRBD1 (6 bases). V lost 5 bases to trimming and J lost 5 bases, with 22 bases between them. The germline CDR1 and CDR2 sequences are SGHTA and FQGTGA. CDR3 length: 16 residues. The CDR3 DNA follows: TGTGCCAGCAGCCCGGCCGGCAACAGGGCTAGTCACGAGCAGTACTTC. This encodes CASSPAGNRASHEQYF.

This rearrangement joins TRBV28 to TRBJ2-2; 13 bases fit TRBD2. V lost 10 bases to trimming and J lost 7 bases; unmatched junction nucleotides: 9. The CDR3 spans 15 residues. Germline loops: CDR1 MDHEN, CDR2 SYDVKM. CDR3 amino acids: CATGLAGVRSGELFF. CDR3 bases: TGTGCCACCGGACTAGCGGGAGTACGGAGCGGGGAGCTGTTTTTT.

This sequence joins TRBV7-2 and TRBJ2-5; 11 bases are shared with TRBD2. In germline, CDR1 is SGHTA, CDR2 FQGNSA. This CDR3 contains 15 residues. Losses at the gene ends were 5 bases for V and 1 base for J; bases not matched to a gene: 3. This CDR3 is CASSPSGGFQETQYF. CDR3 nucleotides: TGTGCCAGCAGCCCTAGCGGGGGGTTCCAAGAGACCCAGTACTTC.

J is TRBJ2-1 and V is TRBV5-5; 16 bases line up with TRBD2. The V and J ends lost 4 bases and 5 bases, in that order; junction bases with no gene match: 9. CDR1 is SGHKS, CDR2 YYEKEE, per germline (reference sequence). This CDR3 comprises 18 residues. CDR3 in amino acids: CASSPGTSGRVANNEQFF. CDR3 nucleotides: TGTGCCAGCAGCCCCGGGACTAGCGGGAGGGTTGCAAACAATGAGCAGTTCTTC. The full variable domain, in which reference TRBV5-5 and TRBJ2-1 provide the parts outside the CDR3, is DAGVTQSPTHLIKTRGQQVTLRCSPISGHKSVSWYQQVLGQGPQFIFQYYEKEERGRGNFPDRFSARQFPNYSSELNVNALLLGDSALYLCASSPGTSGRVANNEQFFGPGTRLTVL.

This chain links TRBV28 with TRBJ2-4; D call uncertain. The V end was cut by 7 bases, the J end by 0 bases, with 13 bases between. Germline assignment: CDR1 MDHEN and CDR2 SYDVKM. CDR3 length: 15 amino acids. CDR3 loop: CASIGTDLAKNIQYF. CDR3 in DNA: TGTGCCAGCATCGGTACGGATCTAGCCAAAAACATTCAGTACTTC.

This chain uses TRBV12-5 with TRBJ1-2; D unclear. The CDR3 is 14 amino acids. The germline gives CDR1 LGHNT, CDR2 FRNRAP. The V and J ends lost 1 base and 9 bases respectively, with 15 bases between them. CDR3 DNA: TGTGCTAGTGGTTTGGCTCCCGAGGCAGGACGCTACACCTTC. The encoded protein is CASGLAPEAGRYTF.

J is TRBJ2-7 and V is TRBV6-5; 12 bases are a match to TRBD2. The CDR3 contains 15 residues. V was clipped by 2 bases and J by 7 bases; unmatched bases: 6. Germline CDR1 MNHEY, CDR2 SVGAGI. CDR3 sequence (DNA): TGTGCCAGCAGTTACAGACTAGCGGGAGCTCGGGAGCAGTACTTC. This sequence encodes CASSYRLAGAREQYF.

The chain carries TRBV9 and TRBJ2-1; TRBD2 is a possible D gene (7 bases). The CDR3 totals 18 residues. V lost 0 bases to trimming and J lost 6 bases, with 22 bases between them. CDR1 and CDR2 (germline): SGDLS, YYNGEE. CDR3 loop: CASSVGRGAGDGPNEQFF. For the CDR3, the DNA is TGTGCCAGCAGCGTAGGACGGGGGGCGGGAGATGGTCCCAATGAGCAGTTCTTC.

This clone showed up just once. The rearrangement joins TRBV12-5 to TRBJ2-5; 9 nucleotides match TRBD1. Germline V gene lookup returns CDR1 LGHNT and CDR2 FRNRAP. V shed 3 bases, J shed 3 bases, and the junction held 17 bases outside the gene matches. The CDR3 is made up of 19 amino acids. CDR3 loop: CASGLNVFADRGGEETQYF. The CDR3 nucleotides read TGTGCTAGTGGTTTAAACGTGTTTGCGGACAGGGGAGGTGAAGAGACCCAGTACTTC.